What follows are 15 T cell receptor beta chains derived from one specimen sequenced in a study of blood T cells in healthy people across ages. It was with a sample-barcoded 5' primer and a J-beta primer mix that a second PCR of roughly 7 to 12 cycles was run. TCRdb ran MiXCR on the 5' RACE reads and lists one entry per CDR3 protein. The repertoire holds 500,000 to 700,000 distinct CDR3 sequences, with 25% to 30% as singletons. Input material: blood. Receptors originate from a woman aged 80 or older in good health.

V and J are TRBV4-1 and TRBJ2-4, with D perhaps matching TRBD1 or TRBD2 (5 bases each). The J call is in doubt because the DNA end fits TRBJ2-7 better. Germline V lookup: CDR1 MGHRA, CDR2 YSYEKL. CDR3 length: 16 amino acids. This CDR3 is CASSQTAGTAAYEQYF. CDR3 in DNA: TGCGCCAGCAGCCAAACGGCCGGGACCGCAGCCTACGAGCAGTACTTC.

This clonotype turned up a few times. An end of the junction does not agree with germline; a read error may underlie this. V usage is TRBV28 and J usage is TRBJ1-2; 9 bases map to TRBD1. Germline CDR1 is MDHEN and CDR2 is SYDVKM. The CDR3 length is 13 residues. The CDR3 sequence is CATSYGQGMGYTF. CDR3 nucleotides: TGTGCCACCAGTTACGGACAGGGGATGGGCTACACCTTC.

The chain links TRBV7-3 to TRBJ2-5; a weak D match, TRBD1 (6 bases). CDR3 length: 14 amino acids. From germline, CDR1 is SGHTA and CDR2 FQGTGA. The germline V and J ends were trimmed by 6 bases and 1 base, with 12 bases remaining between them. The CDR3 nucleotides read TGTGCCAGCAGTTACAGGGCTGTCCAAGAGACCCAGTACTTC. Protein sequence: CASSYRAVQETQYF. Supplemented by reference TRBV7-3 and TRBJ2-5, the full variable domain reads GAGVSQTPSNKVTEKGKYVELRCDPISGHTALYWYRQSLGQGPEFLIYFQGTGAADDSGLPNDRFFAVRPEGSVSTLKIQRTERGDSAVYLCASSYRAVQETQYFGPGTRLLVL.

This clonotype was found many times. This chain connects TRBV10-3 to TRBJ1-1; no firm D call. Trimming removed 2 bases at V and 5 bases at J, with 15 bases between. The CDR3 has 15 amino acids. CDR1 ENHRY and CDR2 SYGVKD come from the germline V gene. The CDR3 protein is CAISEPPPLGTEAFF. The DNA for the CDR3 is TGTGCCATCAGTGAGCCCCCTCCCCTGGGGACTGAAGCTTTCTTT.

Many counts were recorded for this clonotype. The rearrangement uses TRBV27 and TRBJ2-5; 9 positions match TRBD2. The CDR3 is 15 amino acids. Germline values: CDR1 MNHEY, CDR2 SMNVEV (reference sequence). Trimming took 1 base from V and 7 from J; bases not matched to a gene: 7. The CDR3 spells CASSLFAGGLGTQYF. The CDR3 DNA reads TGTGCCAGCAGTTTATTTGCGGGGGGGCTGGGGACCCAGTACTTC.

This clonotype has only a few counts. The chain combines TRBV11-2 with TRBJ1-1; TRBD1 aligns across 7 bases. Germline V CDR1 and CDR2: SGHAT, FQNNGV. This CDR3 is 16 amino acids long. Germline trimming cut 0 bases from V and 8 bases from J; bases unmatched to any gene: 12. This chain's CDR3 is CASSLDGARGRTEAFF. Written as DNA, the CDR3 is TGTGCCAGCAGCTTAGATGGAGCGAGGGGGCGGACCGAAGCTTTCTTT.

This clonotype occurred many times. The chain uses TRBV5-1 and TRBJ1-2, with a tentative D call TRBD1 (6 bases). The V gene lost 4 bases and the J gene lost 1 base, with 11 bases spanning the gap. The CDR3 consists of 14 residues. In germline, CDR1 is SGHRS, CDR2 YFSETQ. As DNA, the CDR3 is TGCGCCAGCAGCCCGGGGGGCAGTAACTATGGCTACACCTTC. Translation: CASSPGGSNYGYTF.

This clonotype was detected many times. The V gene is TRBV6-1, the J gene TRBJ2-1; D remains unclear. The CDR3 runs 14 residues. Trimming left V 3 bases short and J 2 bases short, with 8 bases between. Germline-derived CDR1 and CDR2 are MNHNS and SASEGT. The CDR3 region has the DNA TGTGCCAGCAGTGAGCTAGGCGCCTACAATGAGCAGTTCTTC. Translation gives CASSELGAYNEQFF.

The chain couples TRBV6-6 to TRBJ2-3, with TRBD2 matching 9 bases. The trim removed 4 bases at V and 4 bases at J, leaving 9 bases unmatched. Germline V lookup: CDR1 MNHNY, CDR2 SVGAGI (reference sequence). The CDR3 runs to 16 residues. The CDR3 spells CASSSPGLAAPDTQYF. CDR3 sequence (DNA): TGTGCCAGCAGTTCCCCGGGACTAGCAGCCCCAGATACGCAGTATTTT.

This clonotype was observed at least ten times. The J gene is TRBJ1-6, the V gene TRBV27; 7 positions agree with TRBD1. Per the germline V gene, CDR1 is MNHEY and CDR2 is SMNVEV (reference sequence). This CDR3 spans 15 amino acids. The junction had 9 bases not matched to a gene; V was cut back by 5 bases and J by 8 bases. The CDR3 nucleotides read TGTGCCAGCAGTCTAGTAGGGACAGAGGATTCACCCCTCCACTTT. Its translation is CASSLVGTEDSPLHF.

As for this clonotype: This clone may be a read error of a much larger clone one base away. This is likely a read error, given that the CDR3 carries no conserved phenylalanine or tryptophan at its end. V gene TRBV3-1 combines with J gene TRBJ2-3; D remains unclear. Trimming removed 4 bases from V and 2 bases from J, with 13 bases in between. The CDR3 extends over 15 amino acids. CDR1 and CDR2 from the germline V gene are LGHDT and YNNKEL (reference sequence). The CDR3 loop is CASSPKDQPTDTQYY. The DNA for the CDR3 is TGTGCCAGCAGCCCAAAGGACCAGCCCACAGATACGCAGTATTAT.

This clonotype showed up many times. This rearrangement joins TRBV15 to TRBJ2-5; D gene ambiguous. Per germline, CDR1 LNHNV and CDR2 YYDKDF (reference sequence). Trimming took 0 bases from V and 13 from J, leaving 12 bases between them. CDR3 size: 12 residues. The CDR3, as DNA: TGTGCCACCAGCAGAGAAGTTGGGGAAAGGTACTTC. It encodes CATSREVGERYF.

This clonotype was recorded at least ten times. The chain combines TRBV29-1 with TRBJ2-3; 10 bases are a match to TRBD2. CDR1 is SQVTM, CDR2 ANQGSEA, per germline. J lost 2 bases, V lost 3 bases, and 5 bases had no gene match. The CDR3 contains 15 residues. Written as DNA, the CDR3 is TGCAGCGTTGAGGTAGCGGGGGGCCTCACAGATACGCAGTATTTT. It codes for CSVEVAGGLTDTQYF.

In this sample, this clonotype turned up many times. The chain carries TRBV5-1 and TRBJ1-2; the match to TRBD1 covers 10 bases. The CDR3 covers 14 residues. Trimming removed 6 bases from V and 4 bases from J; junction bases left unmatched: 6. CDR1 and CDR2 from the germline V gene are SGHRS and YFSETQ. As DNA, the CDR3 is TGCGCCAGCACCCAGACAGGGGGCGCCTATGGCTACACCTTC. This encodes CASTQTGGAYGYTF.

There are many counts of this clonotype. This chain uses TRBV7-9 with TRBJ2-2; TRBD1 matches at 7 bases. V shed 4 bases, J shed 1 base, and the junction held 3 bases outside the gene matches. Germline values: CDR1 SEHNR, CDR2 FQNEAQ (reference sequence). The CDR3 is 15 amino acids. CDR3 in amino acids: CASSSRQGNTGELFF. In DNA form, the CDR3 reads TGTGCCAGCAGCTCACGACAGGGGAACACCGGGGAGCTGTTTTTT.